A selection of T cell receptor beta chains follows, all from one sample in a study of T cell responses to AZD1222 COVID-19 vaccine. Method: immunoSEQ multiplex PCR; TCRdb's copy keeps in-frame clones and lacks some. The data contain around 150,000 clones, about 93% of them singletons. The sample was peripheral blood, taken 28 days after the second AZD1222 dose. These TCRs come from an adult who received the AZD1222 COVID-19 vaccine. The CDR3 runs from the conserved cysteine through the conserved F or W. D genes are given only for firm matches. Part of the rows lack a size; the others show once, few, many or a class for expanded clones.

TRBD1	.	TRBV30	TRBJ1-5	18	CAWSSDRGIGFSNQPQHF	TGTGCCTGGAGCTCGGACAGGGGCATCGGTTTTAGCAATCAGCCCCAGCATTTT
TRBD1	.	TRBV29-1	TRBJ2-1	13	CSVEGTGGNEQFF	TGCAGCGTTGAGGGGACAGGGGGCAATGAGCAGTTCTTC
TRBD1	.	TRBV11-3	TRBJ1-2	14	CASSSREGAYGYTF	TGTGCCAGCAGCTCCCGGGAGGGGGCCTATGGCTACACCTTC
.	few	TRBV29-1	TRBJ1-5	13	CSVRDNYNQPQHF	TGCAGCGTTCGGGACAACTATAATCAGCCCCAGCATTTT
.	.	TRBV7-9	TRBJ2-3	18	CASSSWVRQDFSTDTQYF	TGTGCCAGCAGCTCCTGGGTGCGGCAGGATTTTAGCACAGATACGCAGTATTTT
.	.	TRBV4-2	TRBJ2-1	15	CASTHLGETYNEQFF	TGTGCCAGCACCCACCTGGGCGAAACCTACAATGAGCAGTTCTTC
TRBD1	.	TRBV7-3	TRBJ2-3	14	CASSQGQGGDTQYF	TGTGCCAGCAGCCAAGGACAGGGAGGCGATACGCAGTATTTT
.	.	TRBV7-8	TRBJ1-2	13	CASSLETNYGYTF	TGTGCCAGCAGCTTAGAAACTAACTATGGCTACACCTTC
.	.	TRBV18	TRBJ1-3	14	CASSITETGNTIYF	TGTGCCAGCTCAATCACAGAGACGGGAAACACCATATATTTT
.	.	TRBV9	TRBJ1-1	15	CASSVGDRLNTEAFF	TGTGCCAGCAGCGTAGGGGACCGACTGAACACTGAAGCTTTCTTT
.	.	TRBV19	TRBJ1-5	19	CASSIRMNYRLRSNQPQHF	TGTGCCAGTAGTATAAGGATGAATTACAGGTTGAGAAGCAATCAGCCCCAGCATTTT
.	.	TRBV28	TRBJ1-3	15	CASSLSGGFGNTIYF	TGTGCCAGCAGTTTGTCGGGGGGCTTTGGAAACACCATATATTTT
TRBD1	.	TRBV30	TRBJ1-1	17	CAWSQVSFGTEDTEAFF	TGTGCCTGGAGTCAAGTTTCTTTCGGGACAGAGGACACTGAAGCTTTCTTT
.	.	TRBV27	TRBJ2-7	14	CASSLWDNPYEQYF	TGTGCCAGCAGTTTGTGGGATAATCCCTACGAGCAGTACTTC
.	.	TRBV2	TRBJ2-7	15	CATLRETVDGYEQYF	TGTGCCACCTTACGAGAGACAGTCGATGGTTACGAGCAGTACTTC
.	.	TRBV3-1/TRBV3-2	TRBJ1-2	16	CASSQDPRRIFYGYTF	TGTGCCAGCAGCCAAGATCCCCGGAGGATCTTCTATGGCTACACCTTC
TRBD2	.	TRBV4-1	TRBJ2-1	16	CASSQVSGGLYNEQFF	TGCGCCAGCAGCCAGGTGAGCGGGGGCCTCTACAATGAGCAGTTCTTC
.	.	TRBV4-2	TRBJ1-2	16	CASSQEGGGANYGYTF	TGTGCCAGCAGCCAAGAAGGAGGGGGGGCTAACTATGGCTACACCTTC
.	.	TRBV7-6	TRBJ1-5	13	CASSLAENQPQHF	TGTGCCAGCAGCTTAGCTGAAAATCAGCCCCAGCATTTT
.	.	TRBV28	TRBJ1-5	13	CASSFFPAQPQHF	TGTGCCAGCAGTTTCTTCCCGGCTCAGCCCCAGCATTTT
.	.	TRBV9	TRBJ1-6	13	CASSVDYNSPLHF	TGTGCCAGCAGCGTAGACTATAATTCACCCCTCCACTTT
.	.	TRBV7-3	TRBJ1-3	17	CASFGTPGTLSGNTIYF	TGTGCCAGCTTCGGGACTCCGGGGACCCTCTCTGGAAACACCATATATTTT
.	.	TRBV28	TRBJ1-2	14	CASSFFQRAGGYTF	TGTGCCAGCAGTTTCTTTCAGAGGGCAGGTGGCTACACCTTC
.	.	TRBV13	TRBJ2-3	12	CASSLRTDTQYF	TGTGCCAGCAGCCTCCGCACAGATACGCAGTATTTT
.	.	TRBV3-1/TRBV3-2	TRBJ1-6	16	CASSPGGGAYNSPLHF	TGTGCCAGCAGCCCCGGTGGGGGGGCCTATAATTCACCCCTCCACTTT
.	.	TRBV6-2/TRBV6-3	TRBJ2-2	13	CASSPQDTGELFF	TGTGCCAGCAGCCCACAGGATACCGGGGAGCTGTTTTTT
.	.	TRBV14	TRBJ1-5	13	CASSRGDNQPQHF	TGTGCCAGCAGCCGAGGGGACAATCAGCCCCAGCATTTT
.	.	TRBV18	TRBJ2-3	14	CASSPPMGVYTQYF	TGTGCCAGCTCACCACCTATGGGGGTCTATACGCAGTATTTT
TRBD2	.	TRBV9	TRBJ2-5	14	CASSLSGGPETQYF	TGTGCCAGCAGCCTTAGCGGGGGGCCAGAGACCCAGTACTTC
.	.	TRBV30	TRBJ2-1	12	CAWSSSYNEQFF	TGTGCCTGGAGTAGCTCCTACAATGAGCAGTTCTTC
TRBD1	.	TRBV12-3/TRBV12-4	TRBJ1-2	13	CASMIRQGYGYTF	TGTGCCAGCATGATCAGACAGGGCTATGGCTACACCTTC
.	.	TRBV27	TRBJ2-3	14	CASSDREGTDTQYF	TGTGCCAGCAGTGACAGGGAGGGCACAGATACGCAGTATTTT
.	.	TRBV28	TRBJ1-3	13	CATRGRLENTIYF	TGTGCCACCCGAGGCCGGTTGGAAAACACCATATATTTT